The rows below give T cell receptor beta chains drawn from one sample of a study of radiotherapy plus CTLA-4 blockade in lung cancer. TCRdb's copy holds only in-frame clones and misses some; the assay was immunoSEQ multiplex PCR. The sample contains roughly 92,000 clones, approximately 86% of which appear only once. Sequencing used peripheral blood, obtained from a patient treated with radiotherapy plus ipilimumab. Receptors were obtained from a human donor with non-small cell lung cancer who had a partial response to radiotherapy plus ipilimumab. The CDR3 runs from the conserved cysteine through the conserved F or W. The order of the fields is V gene, J gene, D gene, CDR3 DNA, CDR3 protein. The D gene is left open where the match is weak.

TRBV29-1	TRBJ2-7	-	TGCAGCGTTGATTCAGGGAGGAACGAGCAGTACTTC	CSVDSGRNEQYF
TRBV4-3	TRBJ2-2	-	TGCGCCAGCAGCCAACAAAGACAGACCGGGGAGCTGTTTTTT	CASSQQRQTGELFF
TRBV4-2	TRBJ2-5	-	TGTGCCAGCAGCCAAGTGGGCGGTCGGGGGCAAGAGACCCAGTACTTC	CASSQVGGRGQETQYF
TRBV5-4	TRBJ1-2	TRBD1	TGTGCCAGCAGCTTGGGACAGGGGGGGACAGATGGCTACACCTTC	CASSLGQGGTDGYTF
TRBV4-3	TRBJ1-1	-	TGCGCCAGCAGCCAAGATGCTCGGGTGAACACTGAAGCTTTCTTT	CASSQDARVNTEAFF
TRBV19	TRBJ2-1	-	TGTGCCAGTAGTCTTGCTCGGGAGGAGCAGTTCTTC	CASSLAREEQFF
TRBV28	TRBJ1-2	TRBD1	TGTGCCAGCAGTTTAATGGCAGGGGGCGACTATGGCTACACCTTC	CASSLMAGGDYGYTF
TRBV7-8	TRBJ2-7	TRBD1	TGTGCCAGCAGCTCTCGAACAGGGGGCAGTATCTACGAGCAGTACTTC	CASSSRTGGSIYEQYF
TRBV5-4	TRBJ2-2	-	TGTGCCAGCAGCCGAGCGGCGGCAAACACCGGGGAGCTGTTTTTT	CASSRAAANTGELFF
TRBV4-3	TRBJ2-2	-	TGCGCCAGCAGGCCGAATTCCGGGACACTTAACACCGGGGAGCTGTTTTTT	CASRPNSGTLNTGELFF
TRBV27	TRBJ1-2	TRBD1	TGTGCCAGCAGTGCCGGACAGGGGTTGGCGACAACCTATGGCTACACCTTC	CASSAGQGLATTYGYTF
TRBV18	TRBJ2-5	-	TGTGCCAGCTCAAGGCGGGGCGGAGAGACCCAGTACTTC	CASSRRGGETQYF
TRBV5-5	TRBJ1-2	-	TGTGCCAGCAGCTTGGATTCCTGGGGCAACTATGGCTACACCTTC	CASSLDSWGNYGYTF
TRBV7-3	TRBJ2-3	TRBD2	TGTGCCAGCAGCCCAAAGACTAGCCGGCCAGATACGCAGTATTTT	CASSPKTSRPDTQYF
TRBV10-1	TRBJ2-7	-	TGCGCCAGCAACCGCCCCGGGGATCACGAGCAGTACTTC	CASNRPGDHEQYF
TRBV29-1	TRBJ1-1	-	TGCAGCGCGGCGGGCACTGAAGCTTTCTTT	CSAAGTEAFF
TRBV2	TRBJ1-1	-	TGTGCCAGCTTTATCCAGGGAAGGGGCACTGAAGCTTTCTTT	CASFIQGRGTEAFF